Below, one TCR beta chain is given with its context. The antigen it binds to is not known. No much larger clone is present one base from it, and per-base qualities are unavailable. Whole blood was collected in K2EDTA tubes by collaborating institutions according to the institutions' own protocols. For TCRbeta analysis, collaborator samples were shipped as frozen whole blood, as isolated PBMCs, or as DNA extracted from either sample type. The CDR3 goes from the cysteine to the phenylalanine over 14 residues. Left in the record is the CDR3 DNA by itself, 42 bases read in frame from the first base. This sample was taken from a study of blood T cell repertoires in COVID-19 (dated by TCRdb to about 2020). Background for the entire study: Collaborator samples came from the United States, Italy and Spain and covered acute and convalescent phases of COVID-19. The prospective study material was composed of cDNA or gDNA derived from T cells, B-cell-depleted T cells, or PBMCs. Deeply sampled blood TCRbeta repertoires from subjects exposed to, actively infected with, or recovered from COVID-19 were included in the dataset. A freely available public database, intended as a resource for researchers studying the immune response to SARS-CoV-2, is where the repertoires were released. The samples were drawn from the first 160 participants of the ongoing ImmuneRACE study and from under 1,500 subjects provided by 6 global collaborators. Sample metadata almost always included a de-identified subject ID, COVID-19 status, age in years and sex. Where HLA class I and class II types were available, the types were taken from metadata supplied by the sample provider, not from assay-based typing.

The research as a whole found: Clinical and demographic metadata were provided uncurated, with the amount varying by source and participant.

The immunoSEQ Assay, a bias-controlled multiplex PCR, was used to amplify TCRbeta CDR3 regions from genomic DNA. The authors processed their data as follows. Nucleated cell counts per sample were estimated from amplification of reference gene primers within the assay. To quantify the absolute abundance of each unique TCRbeta CDR3 rearrangement, sequence reads were collapsed and filtered. For each sample, productive Simpson clonality was calculated as the square root of Simpson's diversity index across productive rearrangements. What TCRdb holds here is the immuneACCESS table cut down to in-frame rearrangements. Part of the clones is not present; checked against another copy, under half of the missing clones reflect an unresolved V gene, and the others are unexplained. V, J and clone size are taken as reported in that table, and D and trimming were inferred from the DNA itself. The sample has 52,000 or so clones on record, about 79% of them singletons. Roughly 5% of the sample is taken by the ten largest.

The sequence links TRBV21-1 to TRBJ2-7; the table's D call, TRBD2, has no DNA check behind it. TRBV21-1 represents a pseudogene. Sequences were obtained from peripheral blood. This receptor was taken from a human donor in a cohort sampled during active COVID-19. The DNA sequence follows: TGTGCCAGCAGCAAACTGGGAGGGACCTACGAGCAGTACTTC. The translation is CASSKLGGTYEQYF.